These T cell receptor beta chains were read from a single sample in a study of blood T cell repertoires in COVID-19. Libraries were prepared by immunoSEQ multiplex PCR; TCRdb keeps only in-frame clonotypes and omits some of them. The sample yields about 160,000 clones, 80% to 90% seen once. Sequences were obtained from peripheral blood. The receptor source for this set is a woman older than 75 with acute or convalescent COVID-19. The CDR3 runs from the conserved cysteine through the conserved F or W. Fields, in order: D gene, V gene, clone size, J gene, CDR3 DNA, CDR3 protein. D genes are given only for firm matches. Only part of the rows carry a size: once, few, many, or a class if the clone is expanded.

TRBD2	TRBV5-1	.	TRBJ2-1	TGCGCCAGCAGCGCTGGACTAGCGGGGGGGCCGAGCTCCTACAATGAGCAGTTCTTC	CASSAGLAGGPSSYNEQFF
TRBD1	TRBV11-1	.	TRBJ1-2	TGTGCCAGCAGCTTTGAGACAGGGGATGGCTACACCTTC	CASSFETGDGYTF
.	TRBV19	.	TRBJ2-7	TGTGCCAGTAGTACCGAGGGTGCCTACGAGCAGTACTTC	CASSTEGAYEQYF
TRBD1	TRBV5-1	once	TRBJ1-2	TGCGCCAGCAGCGTGGGACAGAGCTATGGCTACACCTTC	CASSVGQSYGYTF
.	TRBV19	.	TRBJ1-4	TGTGCCAGTAGTTCAGGGCAGGCTGCAACTAATGAAAAACTGTTTTTT	CASSSGQAATNEKLFF
.	TRBV14	.	TRBJ2-7	TGTGCCCGCGAACCTGGAAGATTCGGCAGCGGCTCCTACGAGCAGTACTTC	CAREPGRFGSGSYEQYF
TRBD1	TRBV5-8	.	TRBJ1-1	TGTGCCAGCGGGACAGGGGTGAACACTGAAGCTTTCTTT	CASGTGVNTEAFF
TRBD1	TRBV9	once	TRBJ1-3	TGTGCCAGCAGCGTAGGAGGAGGGGGCACCTCTGGAAACACCATATATTTT	CASSVGGGGTSGNTIYF
TRBD1	TRBV6-5	.	TRBJ1-1	TGTGCCAGCAGCCCCCGACAGGGGGCTCCCCCTGAAGCTTTCTTT	CASSPRQGAPPEAFF
TRBD1	TRBV6-2/TRBV6-3	.	TRBJ1-6	TGTGCCAGCAGCTCCGGGACAGGGTATTCACCCCTCCACTTT	CASSSGTGYSPLHF
TRBD2	TRBV14	.	TRBJ2-1	TGTGCCAGCAGCCAAGTCGGGAGGCGGGGCTACAATGAGCAGTTCTTC	CASSQVGRRGYNEQFF
.	TRBV18	.	TRBJ2-2	TGTGCCAGCTCACTCCTACCATATTACACCGGGGAGCTGTTTTTT	CASSLLPYYTGELFF
TRBD1	TRBV28	few	TRBJ1-3	TGTGCCAGTGGGACAGGTAGCCTCACCATATATTTT	CASGTGSLTIYF
.	TRBV12-1	.	TRBJ2-5	TGTGCCAGCAGCCCCAACAGGGCCCGAGAGACCCAGTACTTC	CASSPNRARETQYF
.	TRBV7-2	.	TRBJ1-6	TGTGCCAGCAGCTTAGGTCCTTATAATTCACCCCTCCACTTT	CASSLGPYNSPLHF
.	TRBV5-6	.	TRBJ2-1	TGTGCCAGCAGCTTTAACCCCAGGAGGAGTAATGAGCAGTTCTTC	CASSFNPRRSNEQFF
TRBD1	TRBV6-6	.	TRBJ1-5	TGTGCCAGCGTATGGAATGCAGGGGGACATCAGCCCCAGCATTTT	CASVWNAGGHQPQHF
TRBD1	TRBV3-1/TRBV3-2	once	TRBJ1-1	TGTGCCAGCAGCCGACAGGGGTTGAACACTGAAGCTTTCTTT	CASSRQGLNTEAFF
TRBD2	TRBV7-9	.	TRBJ2-7	TGTGCCAGCACCCTTGTACTGCTAGCGGGCGGAGCCTACGACGAGCAGTACTTC	CASTLVLLAGGAYDEQYF
.	TRBV3-1/TRBV3-2	.	TRBJ2-5	TGTGCCAGCAGCCCAGGACTCCTCCAAGAGACCCAGTACTTC	CASSPGLLQETQYF
TRBD1	TRBV28	once	TRBJ1-4	TGTGCCAGCAGTTCCGGGACAGGGAGTGAAAAACTGTTTTTT	CASSSGTGSEKLFF
TRBD2	TRBV7-2	.	TRBJ2-1	TGTGCCACCGGTAGCGGGGCGTCCTACAATGAGCAGTTCTTC	CATGSGASYNEQFF
.	TRBV5-5	.	TRBJ1-3	TGTGCCAGCAGCTTGGGCCCGGCAGGACAGTCTGGAAACACCATATATTTT	CASSLGPAGQSGNTIYF
.	TRBV20-1	.	TRBJ1-5	TGCAGTGCTAGTTATCAGGCAGGGAGCAATCAGCCCCAGCATTTT	CSASYQAGSNQPQHF
.	TRBV19	.	TRBJ1-5	TGTGCCAGTAGTATAGATCTTCACAGCCGCTATAGCAATCAGCCCCAGCATTTT	CASSIDLHSRYSNQPQHF
TRBD2	TRBV5-1	.	TRBJ2-3	TGCGCCAGCAGCTTGGACGGGAGGAGCACAGATACGCAGTATTTT	CASSLDGRSTDTQYF
TRBD2	TRBV29-1	.	TRBJ2-7	TGCAGCGTTGAAGTGTCAGGCGGGAGGAGTGCGCGGTACGAGCAGTACTTC	CSVEVSGGRSARYEQYF
TRBD1	TRBV6-5	.	TRBJ1-2	TGTGCCAGCAGCCCGGACAGGATTGGAAACTATGGCTACACCTTC	CASSPDRIGNYGYTF
.	TRBV4-1	.	TRBJ2-3	TGCGCCAGCAGCCAATCACCGGGACTCAGCACAGATACGCAGTATTTT	CASSQSPGLSTDTQYF
.	TRBV5-1	.	TRBJ1-1	TGCGCCAGCAGTCAAAGGACAGTCACTGAAGCTTTCTTT	CASSQRTVTEAFF
TRBD1	TRBV3-1/TRBV3-2	.	TRBJ1-6	TGTGCCAGCAGCCAAAAGGGGGCTTCCGATAATTCACCCCTCCACTTT	CASSQKGASDNSPLHF
.	TRBV27	once	TRBJ1-2	TGTGCCAGCAGTTTAGCGAAGACTAACTATGGCTACACCTTC	CASSLAKTNYGYTF
TRBD1	TRBV4-3	.	TRBJ2-2	TGCGCCAGCAGCCAAGATCTGCTCGGACAGGGGCTCTCCGGGGAGCTGTTTTTT	CASSQDLLGQGLSGELFF
TRBD1	TRBV4-2	few	TRBJ2-1	TGTGCCAGCAGCCAGAAGACAGGGAGCTACAATGAGCAGTTCTTC	CASSQKTGSYNEQFF
.	TRBV24-1	.	TRBJ2-3	TGTGCCACCAGCTTGGGGGCCAGCACAGATACGCAGTATTTT	CATSLGASTDTQYF
TRBD1	TRBV29-1	.	TRBJ1-2	TGCAGCGTTGAAGGGGACAGGGGTGATAACTATGGCTACACCTTC	CSVEGDRGDNYGYTF
.	TRBV4-1	.	TRBJ2-4	TGCGCCAGCAGCCAAGAGCGAATGACAGTTGAGGCCAAAAACATTCAGTACTTC	CASSQERMTVEAKNIQYF
.	TRBV7-3	.	TRBJ2-3	TGTGCCAGCAGCTCAGGCGGGGGCCTTGATACGCAGTATTTT	CASSSGGGLDTQYF
TRBD1	TRBV15	.	TRBJ1-2	TGTGCCACCAGCAGAGGGGGACAGGGGGCAGGAGGCTACACCTTC	CATSRGGQGAGGYTF
TRBD1	TRBV19	.	TRBJ2-7	TGTGCCAGCAGTAGGACGGGGACAGAATCCTACGAGCAGTACTTC	CASSRTGTESYEQYF
TRBD2	TRBV3-1/TRBV3-2	.	TRBJ2-5	TGTGCCAGCAGACCCAGCGGGAGGACTCAAGAGACCCAGTACTTC	CASRPSGRTQETQYF
.	TRBV7-9	.	TRBJ2-5	TGTGCCAGCAGCCCCCCGACAACTCAAGAGACCCAGTACTTC	CASSPPTTQETQYF
.	TRBV12-3/TRBV12-4	few	TRBJ1-5	TGTGCCAGCAGTCACAGGGACGTACAGCCCCAGCATTTT	CASSHRDVQPQHF
TRBD2	TRBV3-1/TRBV3-2	.	TRBJ2-7	TGTGCCAGCAGCCAAGGGCTAGCGGGAGAAGGCTACGAGCAGTACTTC	CASSQGLAGEGYEQYF
.	TRBV7-3	.	TRBJ2-1	TGTGCCAGCAGCCGAAACGCAGGTTACAATGAGCAGTTCTTC	CASSRNAGYNEQFF
.	TRBV7-2	.	TRBJ2-1	TGTGCCAGCAGCTTAGTCGCGGGGGCGTACAATGAGCAGTTCTTC	CASSLVAGAYNEQFF
TRBD2	TRBV29-1	.	TRBJ2-3	TGCAGCCTGCGCCGACTAGCTAGCACAGATACGCAGTATTTT	CSLRRLASTDTQYF
.	TRBV28	.	TRBJ1-2	TGTGCCAGCAGTGACTTCGGGATTTACTATGGCTACACCTTC	CASSDFGIYYGYTF